This T cell receptor beta chain is from a study of cytomegalovirus exposure and HLA in healthy donors. Background on the study: Around 190 million T cells yielded some 100 million unique TCR beta sequences, as an earlier analysis found. General study findings and limits: Specificity for CMV antigens was confirmed in vitro for a few of the CMV-associated chains. For presence/absence analyses, sequencing depth was assumed to be roughly uniform across donors.

Germline assignment: CDR1 SEHNR and CDR2 FQNEAQ (reference sequence). This CDR3 contains 13 residues. Trimming pared 5 bases from V and 0 bases from J, leaving 7 bases between. A single count supports this clone. Its antigen remains unknown. Both 60 Vbeta primers and 13 Jbeta primers went into the PCR. Clones were read by immunoSEQ multiplex PCR, and TCRdb kept only the in-frame ones, dropping some. The sample lists about 130,000 clones, over 65% occurring once. This chain uses TRBV7-9 with TRBJ1-1; D remains unclear. The sequence derives from a man aged 18-30 years in good health and CMV-seropositive. Material: PBMCs. CDR3 sequence reads: CASSLQMNTEAFF. The DNA of the CDR3 is TGTGCCAGCAGCCTACAGATGAACACTGAAGCTTTCTTT.